This is a list of T cell receptor beta chains from one sample in a study of beta chain features in type 1 diabetes. Some clones are missing from TCRdb's copy, which holds only in-frame ones; the method was immunoSEQ multiplex PCR. The top ten clones hold more than 0.055% of a sample with just over 450,000 clones, approximately 28% of them seen once. Sequencing input: naive CD4+ T cells from blood. The receptors stem from a man in his late teens or twenties in good health. The CDR3 runs from the conserved cysteine through the conserved F or W. D genes are given only for firm matches. A row's size may be missing; if present it is once, few, many or a size class.

.	TRBV12-5	.	TRBJ1-4	CASGFGSENEKLFF	TGTGCTAGTGGTTTCGGGTCGGAGAATGAAAAACTGTTTTTT
TRBD1	TRBV5-6	.	TRBJ2-7	CASSPDRGQLGEQYF	TGTGCCAGCAGCCCAGACAGGGGCCAACTAGGAGAGCAGTACTTC
TRBD1	TRBV5-1	.	TRBJ1-1	CASSGLTGGTEAFF	TGCGCCAGCAGCGGACTAACAGGGGGTACTGAAGCTTTCTTT
TRBD1	TRBV10-3	few	TRBJ2-7	CAIIGDRAYHEQYF	TGTGCCATCATCGGGGACAGGGCGTACCACGAGCAGTACTTC
.	TRBV14	.	TRBJ2-7	CASSQGIATEYYEQYF	TGTGCCAGCAGCCAAGGAATCGCGACCGAGTACTACGAGCAGTACTTC
TRBD1	TRBV30	few	TRBJ2-1	CAWSRDRGRNEQFF	TGTGCCTGGAGCCGGGACAGGGGGAGGAATGAGCAGTTCTTC
.	TRBV27	.	TRBJ2-2	CASRERFAGELFF	TGTGCCAGCAGAGAGCGGTTCGCCGGGGAGCTGTTTTTT
.	TRBV29-1	few	TRBJ2-5	CSVGGETQYF	TGCAGCGTCGGTGGAGAGACCCAGTACTTC
.	TRBV30	.	TRBJ2-3	CAWSASHTQYF	TGTGCCTGGAGTGCCAGCCATACGCAGTATTTT
.	TRBV6-5	.	TRBJ2-7	CASSYRGSSYEQYF	TGTGCCAGCAGTTATAGAGGGAGCTCCTACGAGCAGTACTTC
TRBD1	TRBV7-2	few	TRBJ1-2	CASSLTGTGRGYTF	TGTGCCAGCAGCTTGACCGGGACAGGGAGAGGCTACACCTTC
TRBD2	TRBV4-3	few	TRBJ2-1	CASSQDGTSGRPEQFF	TGCGCCAGCAGCCAAGATGGGACTAGCGGGAGGCCTGAGCAGTTCTTC
.	TRBV29-1	once	TRBJ2-7	CSVPGLGSVEQYF	TGCAGCGTGCCAGGCCTAGGATCGGTCGAGCAGTACTTC
.	TRBV5-1	.	TRBJ1-1	CASSLGRDTEAFF	TGCGCCAGCAGCTTGGGCAGGGACACTGAAGCTTTCTTT
TRBD1	TRBV9	.	TRBJ1-2	CASSAGQGIYGYTF	TGTGCCAGCAGCGCCGGACAGGGGATCTATGGCTACACCTTC
TRBD1	TRBV11-1	.	TRBJ2-7	CASSLHPGQGSEQYF	TGTGCCAGCAGCTTACATCCGGGACAGGGTAGCGAGCAGTACTTC
.	TRBV5-1	.	TRBJ2-3	CASSPGPPDTQYF	TGCGCCAGCAGCCCGGGACCTCCCGATACGCAGTATTTT
TRBD1	TRBV7-2	.	TRBJ2-1	CASSLDRGSFNEQFF	TGTGCCAGCAGCTTAGACAGGGGTTCGTTCAATGAGCAGTTCTTC
.	TRBV5-1	.	TRBJ1-5	CASSGAQVSSNQPQHF	TGCGCCAGCTCCGGAGCTCAGGTGTCGAGCAATCAGCCCCAGCATTTT
.	TRBV11-2	.	TRBJ2-7	CASSLQYEQYF	TGTGCCAGCAGCTTACAGTACGAGCAGTACTTC
TRBD1	TRBV7-9	few	TRBJ2-5	CASSFGPRGRGETQYF	TGTGCCAGCAGCTTTGGCCCCAGGGGGCGCGGAGAGACCCAGTACTTC
.	TRBV2	.	TRBJ2-5	CASRKLLGARGETQYF	TGTGCCAGCAGGAAACTTTTGGGAGCTCGGGGGGAGACCCAGTACTTC
.	TRBV25-1	.	TRBJ1-4	CASSESKGAWEKLFF	TGTGCCAGCAGTGAATCAAAAGGGGCTTGGGAAAAACTGTTTTTT
TRBD2	TRBV9	.	TRBJ2-7	CASSVASGMSYEQYF	TGTGCCAGCAGCGTAGCGAGCGGGATGTCCTACGAGCAGTACTTC
.	TRBV14	.	TRBJ2-3	CASSQVNRGTDTQYF	TGTGCCAGCAGCCAAGTTAACCGGGGCACAGATACGCAGTATTTT
TRBD2	TRBV5-4	.	TRBJ2-5	CASSLGGLAGSQETQYF	TGTGCCAGCAGCTTGGGAGGACTAGCGGGGTCCCAAGAGACCCAGTACTTC
TRBD2	TRBV7-8	once	TRBJ2-1	CASSSSGTSGRGEQFF	TGTGCCAGCAGCTCCTCCGGGACTAGCGGGAGGGGTGAGCAGTTCTTC
.	TRBV27	.	TRBJ2-7	CASSLSPDGPYEQYF	TGTGCCAGCAGTTTATCCCCGGACGGTCCCTACGAGCAGTACTTC
.	TRBV13	.	TRBJ2-1	CASSSPRGGAEDNEQFF	TGTGCCAGCAGCTCGCCTCGAGGGGGAGCGGAGGACAATGAGCAGTTCTTC
TRBD1	TRBV29-1	.	TRBJ1-4	CSVAGTVSNEKLFF	TGCAGCGTTGCCGGGACAGTATCTAATGAAAAACTGTTTTTT
.	TRBV4-3	.	TRBJ1-2	CASSQDDRRGNGYTF	TGCGCCAGCAGCCAAGATGATCGGCGGGGAAATGGCTACACCTTC
.	TRBV7-9	few	TRBJ2-3	CASSLAPVDTQYF	TGTGCCAGCAGCTTAGCGCCAGTAGATACGCAGTATTTT
TRBD1	TRBV30	.	TRBJ2-7	CAWRAMGQGTYEQYF	TGTGCCTGGAGGGCAATGGGACAGGGGACGTACGAGCAGTACTTC
.	TRBV29-1	few	TRBJ1-1	CSYRKEAFF	TGCAGTTATAGGAAAGAAGCTTTCTTT
TRBD1	TRBV5-1	.	TRBJ1-2	CASSFDRAGYTF	TGCGCCAGCAGTTTTGACAGGGCTGGCTACACCTTC
TRBD1	TRBV29-1	few	TRBJ2-2	CSVESLGQGRDGELFF	TGCAGCGTTGAATCCCTGGGACAGGGGAGAGACGGGGAGCTGTTTTTT
TRBD1	TRBV29-1	few	TRBJ2-5	CSISPTGGLGTQYF	TGCAGCATAAGCCCGACAGGGGGTTTAGGGACCCAGTACTTC
.	TRBV30	.	TRBJ2-1	CAWSRGASYNEQFF	TGTGCCTGGAGTCGGGGCGCCTCCTACAATGAGCAGTTCTTC
TRBD2	TRBV18	.	TRBJ2-1	CASSAGTTIYNEQFF	TGTGCCAGCTCAGCCGGGACTACAATCTACAATGAGCAGTTCTTC
.	TRBV5-4	.	TRBJ2-1	CASSLGPSSYNEQFF	TGTGCCAGCAGCTTGGGTCCGAGCTCCTACAATGAGCAGTTCTTC